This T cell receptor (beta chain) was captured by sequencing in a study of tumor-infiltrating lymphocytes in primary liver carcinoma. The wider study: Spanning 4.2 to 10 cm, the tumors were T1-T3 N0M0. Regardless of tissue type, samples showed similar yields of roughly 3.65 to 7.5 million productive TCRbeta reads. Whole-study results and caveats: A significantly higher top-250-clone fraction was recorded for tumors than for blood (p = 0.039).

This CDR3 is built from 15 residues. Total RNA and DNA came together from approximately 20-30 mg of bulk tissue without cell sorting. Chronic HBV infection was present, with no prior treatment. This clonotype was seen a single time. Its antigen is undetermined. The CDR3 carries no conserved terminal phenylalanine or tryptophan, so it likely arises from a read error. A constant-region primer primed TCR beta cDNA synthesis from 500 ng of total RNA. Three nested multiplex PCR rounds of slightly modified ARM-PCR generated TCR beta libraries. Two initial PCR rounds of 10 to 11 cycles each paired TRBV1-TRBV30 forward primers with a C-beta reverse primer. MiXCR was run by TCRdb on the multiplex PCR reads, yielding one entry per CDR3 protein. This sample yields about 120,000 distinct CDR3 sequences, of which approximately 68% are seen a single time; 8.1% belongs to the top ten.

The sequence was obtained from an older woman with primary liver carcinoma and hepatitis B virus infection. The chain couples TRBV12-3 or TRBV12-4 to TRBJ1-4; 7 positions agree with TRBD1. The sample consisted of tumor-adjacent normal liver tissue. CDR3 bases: TGTGCCAACAGTCGGGACAGAACAACTAATGAAAAACTGTTTGTT. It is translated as CANSRDRTTNEKLFV.